The 8 T cell receptor beta chains below come from one sample, sequenced in a study of technical replicates of blood from a handful of donors. The assay was immunoSEQ multiplex PCR, and TCRdb's table has in-frame clones only and misses some. The data contain roughly 82,000 clones, 96% of them singletons. The specimen was T cells isolated from PBMCs. Every receptor here comes from a human donor in good health.

The gene calls are TRBV5-1 and TRBJ2-3; 8 bases line up with TRBD2. Germline trimming cut 4 bases from V and 1 base from J; bases unmatched to any gene: 5. Germline V gives CDR1 SGHRS, CDR2 YFSETQ. The CDR3 is 15 amino acids. The CDR3 DNA reads as TGCGCCAGCAGCCGGGGGGGAGTTGGCACAGATACGCAGTATTTT. Residues: CASSRGGVGTDTQYF.

In nucleotides, the CDR3 is TGCGCCAGCCGAGTCGAGGATCACACTGAAGCTTTCTTT. Amino acid sequence: CASRVEDHTEAFF. The chain has TRBV5-1 and TRBJ1-1; no definite D call. Trimming took 7 bases from V and 3 from J, leaving 13 bases between them. The CDR3 loop spans 13 amino acids. Germline assignment: CDR1 SGHRS and CDR2 YFSETQ.

V gene TRBV30 combines with J gene TRBJ2-1; 7 nucleotides align to TRBD2. V shed 0 bases, J shed 0 bases, and the junction held 14 bases outside the gene matches. Germline loops: CDR1 GTSNPN, CDR2 SVGIG (reference sequence). This CDR3 has 19 residues. The CDR3 DNA follows: TGTGCCTGGAGTGTAGAGCGGGACTATCCGATGAGCTCCTACAATGAGCAGTTCTTC. Translating gives CAWSVERDYPMSSYNEQFF.

The genes are TRBV7-8 and TRBJ1-1, with 7 bases lining up with TRBD1. Per germline, CDR1 SGHVS and CDR2 FQNEAQ. V gave up 2 bases and J gave up 5 bases; unmatched junction bases: 8. The CDR3 runs 15 residues. The CDR3: CASSLFDRERTEAFF. The DNA for the CDR3 is TGTGCCAGCAGCTTATTTGACAGGGAACGTACTGAAGCTTTCTTT.

V is TRBV7-8 and J is TRBJ2-3; D remains unclear. The CDR3 is 16 residues long. V gave up 2 bases and J gave up 0 bases, with 12 bases separating them. CDR1 is SGHVS and CDR2 is FQNEAQ in the germline V gene. In DNA, the CDR3 is TGTGCCAGCAGCTTATTCCCGTGGCCTAGCACAGATACGCAGTATTTT. This sequence encodes CASSLFPWPSTDTQYF.

The chain uses TRBV28 and TRBJ2-1; tentative D call: TRBD1 (6 bases). This CDR3 has 14 amino acids. The ends were cut back, 6 bases at V and 3 bases at J, with 12 bases in the middle. Looked up from germline, CDR1 is MDHEN and CDR2 is SYDVKM. CDR3 sequence (DNA): TGTGCCAGCAGCACTACAGGGTACTACAATGAGCAGTTCTTC. Translated: CASSTTGYYNEQFF.

The chain couples TRBV6-5 to TRBJ2-2; 8 bases agree with TRBD1. CDR1 and CDR2 from the germline V gene are MNHEY and SVGAGI. The J segment lost 4 bases and the V segment lost 6 bases, leaving 4 bases of the junction unmatched. This CDR3 contains 14 residues. This CDR3 reads CASRRDRSTGELFF. DNA of the CDR3: TGTGCCAGCAGGCGGGACAGGAGCACCGGGGAGCTGTTTTTT.

This clone was seen only a few times. The chain uses TRBV4-1 and TRBJ1-1; 9 bases fit TRBD1. Trimming took 4 bases from V and 5 from J; bases not matched to a gene: 8. The CDR3 extends over 15 amino acids. Germline V gene sequence: CDR1 MGHRA, CDR2 YSYEKL. The CDR3 DNA reads TGCGCCAGCAGCCGAACCGGGACAGGGTGGACTGAAGCTTTCTTT. This codes for CASSRTGTGWTEAFF.